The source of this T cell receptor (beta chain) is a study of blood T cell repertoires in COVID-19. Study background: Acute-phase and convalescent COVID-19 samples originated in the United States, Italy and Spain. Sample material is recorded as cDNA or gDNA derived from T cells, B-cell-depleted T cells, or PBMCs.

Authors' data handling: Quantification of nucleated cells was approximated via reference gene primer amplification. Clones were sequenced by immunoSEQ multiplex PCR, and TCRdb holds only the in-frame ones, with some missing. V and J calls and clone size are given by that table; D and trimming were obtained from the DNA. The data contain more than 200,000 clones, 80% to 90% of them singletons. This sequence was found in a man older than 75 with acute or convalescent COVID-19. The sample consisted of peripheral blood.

CDR3 nucleotides: TGTGCCAGCAGCTTAGGGCCCGAGCAGTACGTC. Translated, it gives CASSLGPEQYV. The chain couples TRBV11-2 to TRBJ2-7; D remains ambiguous. Germline-derived CDR1 and CDR2 are SGHAT and FQNNGV. V gave up 1 base and J gave up 6 bases, with 4 bases separating them. CDR3 size: 11 residues.